Shown below are 5 T cell receptor beta chains from a single sample sequenced in a study of OX40 agonist ivuxolimab in advanced cancers. Assay used: immunoSEQ multiplex PCR; TCRdb lists only in-frame clones, some missing. The sample shows tens of thousands of clones, 80% to 95% of them seen only once. Sequenced here: CD4+ or CD8+ T cells sorted from blood, sampled in a trial of the OX40 agonist ivuxolimab. These receptors were taken from an adult with an advanced solid tumor such as melanoma, head and neck, liver or kidney cancer.

The gene calls are TRBV13 and TRBJ2-1; 10 positions agree with TRBD1. V lost 0 bases and J lost 2; bases outside the gene matches: 1. The length of the CDR3 is 16 residues. The germline V gene has CDR1 PRHDT and CDR2 FYEKMQ (reference sequence). Here the CDR3 reads CASSLGGTGAYNEQFF. The CDR3 DNA sequence: TGTGCCAGCAGCTTAGGAGGGACAGGGGCCTACAATGAGCAGTTCTTC. Drawing the rest from reference TRBV13 and TRBJ2-1, the complete variable domain is AAGVIQSPRHLIKEKRETATLKCYPIPRHDTVYWYQQGPGQDPQFLISFYEKMQSDKGSIPDRFSAQQFSDYHSELNMSSLELGDSALYFCASSLGGTGAYNEQFFGPGTRLTVL.

This clone was found once. The chain is built from TRBV25-1 and TRBJ1-2; D is possibly TRBD1 (6 bases). This CDR3 spans 14 amino acids. Per germline, CDR1 MGHDK and CDR2 SYGVNS. V was trimmed by 2 bases and J by 9 bases, leaving 16 bases between them. DNA for the CDR3: TGTGCCAGCAGTGAACAGGGGCCACTCCAAAGCTACACCTTC. Amino acid sequence: CASSEQGPLQSYTF.

In this sample, this clone turned up once. The chain combines TRBV18 with TRBJ2-3; no clear D. The germline gives CDR1 KGHSH, CDR2 LQKENI. The V end was cut by 4 bases, the J end by 0 bases, with 8 bases between. CDR3 size: 14 residues. CDR3 nucleotide sequence: TGTGCCAGCTCACTCTATTACAGCACAGATACGCAGTATTTT. Translated: CASSLYYSTDTQYF.

This chain connects TRBV5-1 to TRBJ1-4; D is unclear. Trimming stripped 0 bases from V and 5 bases from J, with 11 bases between. The germline V gene has CDR1 SGHRS and CDR2 YFSETQ. The length of the CDR3 is 15 residues. Here the CDR3 reads CASSLVAAHNEKLFF. The CDR3 nucleotides read TGCGCCAGCAGCTTGGTAGCAGCTCACAATGAAAAACTGTTTTTT.

The chain is built from TRBV28 and TRBJ1-4; 9 bases are a match to TRBD1. The CDR3 length is 14 residues. V shed 6 bases and J 8 bases; nucleotides not matched to a gene: 7. From germline, CDR1 is MDHEN and CDR2 SYDVKM. CDR3 sequence reads: CASRPTGGTEKLFF. CDR3 DNA sequence: TGTGCCAGCAGACCGACAGGGGGAACGGAAAAACTGTTTTTT. The variable domain in full, completed from reference TRBV28 and TRBJ1-4, reads DVKVTQSSRYLVKRTGEKVFLECVQDMDHENMFWYRQDPGLGLRLIYFSYDVKMKEKGDIPEGYSVSREKKERFSLILESASTNQTSMYLCASRPTGGTEKLFFGSGTQLSVL.